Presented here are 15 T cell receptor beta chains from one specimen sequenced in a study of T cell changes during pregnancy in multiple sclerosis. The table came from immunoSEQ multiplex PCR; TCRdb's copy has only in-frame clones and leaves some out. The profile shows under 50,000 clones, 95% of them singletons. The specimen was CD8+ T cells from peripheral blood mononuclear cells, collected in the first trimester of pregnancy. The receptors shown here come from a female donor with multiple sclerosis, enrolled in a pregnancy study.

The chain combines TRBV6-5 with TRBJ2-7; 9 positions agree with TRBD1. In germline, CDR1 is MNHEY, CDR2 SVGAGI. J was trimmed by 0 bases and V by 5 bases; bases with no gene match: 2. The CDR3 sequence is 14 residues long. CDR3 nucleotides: TGTGCCAGCAGTCCGGGACAGGGCTCCTACGAGCAGTACTTC. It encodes CASSPGQGSYEQYF.

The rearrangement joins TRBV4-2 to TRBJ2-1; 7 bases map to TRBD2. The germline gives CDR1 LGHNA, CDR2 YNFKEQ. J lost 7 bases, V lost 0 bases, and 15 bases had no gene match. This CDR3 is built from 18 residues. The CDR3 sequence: CASSQESLAVLRDNEQFF. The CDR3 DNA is TGTGCCAGCAGCCAAGAGAGCCTAGCGGTTTTGAGGGATAATGAGCAGTTCTTC.

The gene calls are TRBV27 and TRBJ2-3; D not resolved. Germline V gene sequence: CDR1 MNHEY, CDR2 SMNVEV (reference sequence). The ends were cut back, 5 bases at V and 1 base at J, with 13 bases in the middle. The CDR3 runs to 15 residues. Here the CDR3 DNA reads TGTGCCAGCAGTCCCCGAGCCTCGGGCACAGATACGCAGTATTTT. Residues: CASSPRASGTDTQYF.

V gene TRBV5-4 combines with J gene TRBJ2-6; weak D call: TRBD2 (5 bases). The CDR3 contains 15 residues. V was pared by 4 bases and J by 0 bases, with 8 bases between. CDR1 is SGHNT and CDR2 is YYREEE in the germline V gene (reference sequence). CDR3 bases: TGTGCCAGCAGCGGACGGGACTCTGGGGCCAACGTCCTGACTTTC. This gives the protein CASSGRDSGANVLTF. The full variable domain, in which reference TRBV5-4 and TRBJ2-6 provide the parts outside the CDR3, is ETGVTQSPTHLIKTRGQQVTLRCSSQSGHNTVSWYQQALGQGPQFIFQYYREEENGRGNFPPRFSGLQFPNYSSELNVNALELDDSALYLCASSGRDSGANVLTFGAGSRLTVL.

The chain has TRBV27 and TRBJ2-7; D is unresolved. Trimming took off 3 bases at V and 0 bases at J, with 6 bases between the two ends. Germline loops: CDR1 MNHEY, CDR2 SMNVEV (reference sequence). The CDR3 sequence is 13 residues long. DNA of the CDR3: TGTGCCAGCAGTTTCTCGAGCTCCTACGAGCAGTACTTC. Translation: CASSFSSSYEQYF.

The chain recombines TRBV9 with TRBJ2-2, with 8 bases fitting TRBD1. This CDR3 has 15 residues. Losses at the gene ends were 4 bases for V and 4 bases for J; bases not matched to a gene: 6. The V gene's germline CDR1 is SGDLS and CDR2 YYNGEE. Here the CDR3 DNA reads TGTGCCAGCAGCTACGGGACAGGAGGCACCGGGGAGCTGTTTTTT. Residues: CASSYGTGGTGELFF.

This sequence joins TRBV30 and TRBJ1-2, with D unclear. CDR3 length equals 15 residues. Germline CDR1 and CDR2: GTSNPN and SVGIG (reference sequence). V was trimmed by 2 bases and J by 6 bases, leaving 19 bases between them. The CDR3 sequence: CAWSLAGSGFDGYTF. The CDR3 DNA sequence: TGTGCCTGGAGTTTAGCGGGGTCGGGATTCGATGGCTACACCTTC.

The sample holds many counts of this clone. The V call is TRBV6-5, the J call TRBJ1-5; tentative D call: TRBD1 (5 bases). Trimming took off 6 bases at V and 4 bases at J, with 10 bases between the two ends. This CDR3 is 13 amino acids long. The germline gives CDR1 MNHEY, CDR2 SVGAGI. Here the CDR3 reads CASRQDSNQPQHF. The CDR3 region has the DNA TGTGCCAGCAGACAAGACAGTAATCAGCCCCAGCATTTT.

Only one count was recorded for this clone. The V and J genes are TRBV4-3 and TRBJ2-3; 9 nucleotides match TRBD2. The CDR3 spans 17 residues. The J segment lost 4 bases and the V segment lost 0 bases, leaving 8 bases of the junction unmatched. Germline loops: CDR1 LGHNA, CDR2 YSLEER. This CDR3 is CASSQDWRGRASDTQYF. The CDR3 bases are TGCGCCAGCAGCCAAGATTGGCGCGGGAGGGCCTCAGATACGCAGTATTTT.

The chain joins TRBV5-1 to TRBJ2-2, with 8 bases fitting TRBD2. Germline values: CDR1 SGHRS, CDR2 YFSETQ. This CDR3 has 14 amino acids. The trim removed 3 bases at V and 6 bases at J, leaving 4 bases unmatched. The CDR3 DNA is TGCGCCAGCAGCTCGGGGGGGCTTGCCGGGGAGCTGTTTTTT. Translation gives CASSSGGLAGELFF.

In DNA form, the CDR3 reads TGTGCCAGCAGCGCAGGACAGGGGGCTACGAACACTGAAGCTTTCTTT. This sequence encodes CASSAGQGATNTEAFF. This chain connects TRBV9 to TRBJ1-1, with 11 nucleotides matching TRBD1. Losses at the gene ends were 3 bases for V and 1 base for J; bases not matched to a gene: 5. From germline, CDR1 is SGDLS and CDR2 YYNGEE. The CDR3 is 16 residues long. Variable domain in full (rest from reference TRBV9 and TRBJ1-1): DSGVTQTPKHLITATGQRVTLRCSPRSGDLSVYWYQQSLDQGLQFLIQYYNGEERAKGNILERFSAQQFPDLHSELNLSSLELGDSALYFCASSAGQGATNTEAFFGQGTRLTVV.

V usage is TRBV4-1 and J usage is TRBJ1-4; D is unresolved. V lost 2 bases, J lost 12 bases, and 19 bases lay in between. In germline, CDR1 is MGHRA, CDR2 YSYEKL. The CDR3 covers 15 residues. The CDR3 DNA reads TGCGCCAGCAGCCAACTCGTAGGAGAAGTCGTGGAACTGTTTTTT. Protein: CASSQLVGEVVELFF.

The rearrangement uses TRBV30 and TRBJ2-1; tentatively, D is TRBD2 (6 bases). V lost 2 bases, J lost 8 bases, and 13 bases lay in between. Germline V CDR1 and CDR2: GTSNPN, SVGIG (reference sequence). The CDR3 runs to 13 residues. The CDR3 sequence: CAWSSLAEDEQFF. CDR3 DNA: TGTGCCTGGAGTAGCTTAGCGGAGGATGAGCAGTTCTTC.

In DNA form, the CDR3 reads TGTGCCAGCAGCTTGACCGGGACAGGGGATCCGTGGGGCTACACCTTC. Encoded protein: CASSLTGTGDPWGYTF. The chain has TRBV7-3 and TRBJ1-2, with TRBD1 identical over 10 bases. Trimming removed 3 bases from V and 8 bases from J; junction bases left unmatched: 12. This CDR3 comprises 16 residues. Germline V gene sequence: CDR1 SGHTA, CDR2 FQGTGA. Full variable domain (remainder filled in from reference TRBV7-3 and TRBJ1-2): GAGVSQTPSNKVTEKGKYVELRCDPISGHTALYWYRQSLGQGPEFLIYFQGTGAADDSGLPNDRFFAVRPEGSVSTLKIQRTERGDSAVYLCASSLTGTGDPWGYTFGSGTRLTVV.

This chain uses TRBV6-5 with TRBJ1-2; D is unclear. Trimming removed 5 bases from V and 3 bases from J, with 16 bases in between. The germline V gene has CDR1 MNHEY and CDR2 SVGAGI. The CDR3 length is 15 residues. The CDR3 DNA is TGTGCCAGCAGTCTGGCTGGCAGTCTCCACTATGGCTACACCTTC. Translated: CASSLAGSLHYGYTF.